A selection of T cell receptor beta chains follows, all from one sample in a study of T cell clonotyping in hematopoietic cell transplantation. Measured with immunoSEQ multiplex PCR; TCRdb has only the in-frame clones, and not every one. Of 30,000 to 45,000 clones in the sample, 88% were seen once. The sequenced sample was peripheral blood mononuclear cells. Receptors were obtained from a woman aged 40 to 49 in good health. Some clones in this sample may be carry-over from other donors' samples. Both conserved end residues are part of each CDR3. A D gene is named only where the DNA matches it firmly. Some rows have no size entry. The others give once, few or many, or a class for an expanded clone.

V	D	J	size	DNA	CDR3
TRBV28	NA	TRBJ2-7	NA	TGTGCCAGCAGTCGCCTAAGGAGCTCCTACGAGCAGTACTTC	CASSRLRSSYEQYF
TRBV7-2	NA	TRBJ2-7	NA	TGTGCCAGCAGCGCATCTAGCTACGAGCAGTACTTC	CASSASSYEQYF
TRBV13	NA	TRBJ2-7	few	TGTGCCAGCAGAAGACAGGGAGGCTCCTACGAGCAGTACTTC	CASRRQGGSYEQYF
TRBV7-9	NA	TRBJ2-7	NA	TGTGCCAGCAGCTTAGTCCTGGACTACCACACAACCTACGAGCAGTACTTC	CASSLVLDYHTTYEQYF
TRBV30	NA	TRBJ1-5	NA	TGTGCCTGGAGTGAACTGGGGGGCAATCAGCCCCAGCATTTT	CAWSELGGNQPQHF
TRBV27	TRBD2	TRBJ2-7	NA	TGTGCCAGCAGTTTATCTAGCGGGAGTTACGAGCAGTACTTC	CASSLSSGSYEQYF
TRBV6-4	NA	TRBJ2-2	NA	TGTGCCAGCAGCGAGGAAGGCGGCACCGGGGAGCTGTTTTTT	CASSEEGGTGELFF
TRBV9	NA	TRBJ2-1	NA	TGTGCCAGCAGCGCCATTGGGGAGACCTCCTACAATGAGCAGTTCTTC	CASSAIGETSYNEQFF
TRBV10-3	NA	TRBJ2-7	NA	TGTGCCATCAGGGGGGATAAGGGGAGCTCCTACGAGCAGTACTTC	CAIRGDKGSSYEQYF
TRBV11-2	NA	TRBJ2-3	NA	TGTGCCAGCAGCTTAGATCAGCAGAGGCGCACAGATACGCAGTATTTT	CASSLDQQRRTDTQYF
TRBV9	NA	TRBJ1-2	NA	TGTGCCAGCAGCGTAGTAACAGAAAGAAATGGCTACACCTTC	CASSVVTERNGYTF
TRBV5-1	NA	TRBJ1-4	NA	TGCGCCAGCAGCAGCATTCCGGCAACAACTAATGAAAAACTGTTTTTT	CASSSIPATTNEKLFF
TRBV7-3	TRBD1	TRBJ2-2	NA	TGTGCCAGCGGGGGGGACAGGGAGGCAACCGGGGAGCTGTTTTTT	CASGGDREATGELFF
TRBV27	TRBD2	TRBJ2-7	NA	TGTGCCAGCAGTTCAAGCCGATCCTCTCTAGCGGGTGTCCACGAGCAGTACTTC	CASSSSRSSLAGVHEQYF
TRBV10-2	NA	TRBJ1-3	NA	TGCGCCAGCACGGGGAGTACGGCTGGAAACACCATATATTTT	CASTGSTAGNTIYF
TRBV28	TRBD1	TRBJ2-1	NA	TGTGCCAGCAGTCACGGGACAGCCCTAAATGAGCAGTTCTTC	CASSHGTALNEQFF
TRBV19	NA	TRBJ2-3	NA	TGTGCCAGTAGTATAGATCTAGCAGAGAGCACAGATACGCAGTATTTT	CASSIDLAESTDTQYF
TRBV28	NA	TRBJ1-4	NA	TGTGCCAGCAGACAGGGTCCCATCGAAAAACTGTTTTTT	CASRQGPIEKLFF
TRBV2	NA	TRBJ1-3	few	TGTGCCAGCAGTGATTGGGGAGCTGGAAACACCATATATTTT	CASSDWGAGNTIYF
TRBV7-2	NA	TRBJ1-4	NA	TGTGCCAGCAGTGTCCGAAAAGGGGATGCTAATGAAAAACTGTTTTTT	CASSVRKGDANEKLFF
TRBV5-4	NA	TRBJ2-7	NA	TGTGCCAGCAGCTCACTTCGGGGACGGGGAGAGCAGTACTTC	CASSSLRGRGEQYF
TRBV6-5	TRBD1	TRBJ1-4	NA	TGTGCCAGCAGTCGAAACAGGGGTGAAAAACTGTTTTTT	CASSRNRGEKLFF
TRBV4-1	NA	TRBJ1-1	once	TGCGCCAGCAGCCAAGATCTCCTTGAAGCTTTCTTT	CASSQDLLEAFF
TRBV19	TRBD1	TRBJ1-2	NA	TGTGCCAGTAGTCAGGGGGAGGACTATGGCTACACCTTC	CASSQGEDYGYTF
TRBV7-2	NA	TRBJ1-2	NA	TGTGCCAGCAGCCTAGGGGGGGCGCGGGGCTACACCTTC	CASSLGGARGYTF
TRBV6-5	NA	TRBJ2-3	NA	TGTGCCAGCAGCTCTCTCCCAGAACCAGATACGCAGTATTTT	CASSSLPEPDTQYF
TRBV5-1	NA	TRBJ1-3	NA	TGCGCCAGCAGCTTGGAGGGGCACTCTGGAAACACCATATATTTT	CASSLEGHSGNTIYF
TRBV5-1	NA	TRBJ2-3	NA	TGCGCCAGCAGCTTCCGCGACACAGATACGCAGTATTTT	CASSFRDTDTQYF
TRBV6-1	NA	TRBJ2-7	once	TGTGCCAGCAGGGAACTTGGGGGAGGCTACGAGCAGTACTTC	CASRELGGGYEQYF
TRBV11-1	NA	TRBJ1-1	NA	TGTGCCAGCAGCCCAACTTTGGGGGGGCAAGGGGACACTGAAGCTTTCTTT	CASSPTLGGQGDTEAFF
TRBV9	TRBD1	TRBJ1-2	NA	TGTGCCAGCAGCGTAGACGACAGGGAAGATGGCTACACCTTC	CASSVDDREDGYTF
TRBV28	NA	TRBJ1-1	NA	TGTGCCAGCATAGGAGGAGCTGAAGCTTTCTTT	CASIGGAEAFF
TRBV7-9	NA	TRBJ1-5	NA	TGTGCCAGCAGCTTAGATACAGGTTGGGAGGATCAGCCCCAGCATTTT	CASSLDTGWEDQPQHF
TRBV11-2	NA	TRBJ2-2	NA	TGTGCCAGCAGCTACAAGCGGGCAGGTGCGAACACCGGGGAGCTGTTTTTT	CASSYKRAGANTGELFF
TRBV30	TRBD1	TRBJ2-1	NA	TGTGCCTGGAGTGCCGGGACAGCTGACAATGAGCAGTTCTTC	CAWSAGTADNEQFF